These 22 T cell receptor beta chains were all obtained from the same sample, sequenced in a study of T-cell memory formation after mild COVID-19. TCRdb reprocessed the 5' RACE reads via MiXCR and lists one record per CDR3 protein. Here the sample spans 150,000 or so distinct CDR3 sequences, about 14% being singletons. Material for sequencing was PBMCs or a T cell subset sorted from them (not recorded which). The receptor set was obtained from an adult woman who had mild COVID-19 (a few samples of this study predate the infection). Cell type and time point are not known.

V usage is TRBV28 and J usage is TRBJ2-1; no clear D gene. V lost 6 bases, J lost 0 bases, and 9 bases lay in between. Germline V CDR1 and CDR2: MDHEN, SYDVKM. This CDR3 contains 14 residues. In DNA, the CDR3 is TGTGCCAGCAGGTTGGTGAGCTCCTACAATGAGCAGTTCTTC. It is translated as CASRLVSSYNEQFF.

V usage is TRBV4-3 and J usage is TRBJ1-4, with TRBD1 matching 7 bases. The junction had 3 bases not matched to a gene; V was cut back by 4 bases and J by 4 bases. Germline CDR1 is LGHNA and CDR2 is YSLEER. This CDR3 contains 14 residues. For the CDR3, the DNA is TGCGCCAGCAGCCGGGACAGACTTAATGAAAAACTGTTTTTT. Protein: CASSRDRLNEKLFF.

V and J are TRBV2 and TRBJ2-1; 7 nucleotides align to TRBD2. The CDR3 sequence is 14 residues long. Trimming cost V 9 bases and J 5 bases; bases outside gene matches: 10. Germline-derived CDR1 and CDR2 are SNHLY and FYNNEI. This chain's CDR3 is CARRVPSGDNEQFF. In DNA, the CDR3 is TGTGCCAGAAGGGTACCTAGCGGCGACAATGAGCAGTTCTTC.

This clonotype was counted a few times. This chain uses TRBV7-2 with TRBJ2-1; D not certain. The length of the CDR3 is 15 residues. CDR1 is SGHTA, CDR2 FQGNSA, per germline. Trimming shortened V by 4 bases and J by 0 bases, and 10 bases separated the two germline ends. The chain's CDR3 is CASSSNGLSYNEQFF. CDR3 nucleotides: TGTGCCAGCAGCTCAAATGGGCTCTCCTACAATGAGCAGTTCTTC.

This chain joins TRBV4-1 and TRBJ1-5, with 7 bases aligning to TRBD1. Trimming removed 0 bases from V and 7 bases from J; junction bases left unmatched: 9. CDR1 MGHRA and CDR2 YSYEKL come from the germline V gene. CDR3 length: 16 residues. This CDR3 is CASSQEVGTALQPQHF. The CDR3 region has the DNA TGCGCCAGCAGCCAAGAAGTGGGGACAGCATTGCAGCCCCAGCATTTT.

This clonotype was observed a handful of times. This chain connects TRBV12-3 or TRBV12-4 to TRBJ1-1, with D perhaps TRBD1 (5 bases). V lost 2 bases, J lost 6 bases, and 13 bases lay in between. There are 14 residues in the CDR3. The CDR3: CASSLRSWGPEAFF. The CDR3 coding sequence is TGTGCCAGCAGTTTAAGGAGTTGGGGCCCTGAAGCTTTCTTT.

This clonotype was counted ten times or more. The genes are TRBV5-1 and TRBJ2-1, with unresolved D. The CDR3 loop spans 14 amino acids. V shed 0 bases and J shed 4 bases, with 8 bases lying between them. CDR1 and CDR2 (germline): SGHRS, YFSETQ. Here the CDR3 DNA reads TGCGCCAGCAGCTTGGGGCAGAGGTACAATGAGCAGTTCTTC. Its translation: CASSLGQRYNEQFF.

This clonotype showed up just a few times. The CDR3 sequence is CASSSYSSSYNEQFF. CDR3 nucleotides: TGTGCCAGCAGCAGCTACAGCAGCTCCTACAATGAGCAGTTCTTC. V gene TRBV7-2 combines with J gene TRBJ2-1; D not resolved. Trimming left V 5 bases short and J 0 bases short, with 11 bases between. The CDR3 sequence is 15 residues long. In germline, CDR1 is SGHTA, CDR2 FQGNSA.

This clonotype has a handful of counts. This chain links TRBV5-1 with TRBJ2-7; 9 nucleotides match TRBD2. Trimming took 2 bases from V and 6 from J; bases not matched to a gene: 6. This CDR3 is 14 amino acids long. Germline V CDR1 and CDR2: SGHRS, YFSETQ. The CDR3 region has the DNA TGCGCCAGCAGCTTAGCTAGCGGGAACGGCGAGCAGTACTTC. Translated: CASSLASGNGEQYF.

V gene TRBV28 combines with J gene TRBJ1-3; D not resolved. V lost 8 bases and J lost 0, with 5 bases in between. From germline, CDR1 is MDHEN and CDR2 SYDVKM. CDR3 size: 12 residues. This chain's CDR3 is CASATSGNTIYF. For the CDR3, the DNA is TGTGCCAGCGCGACCTCTGGAAACACCATATATTTT.

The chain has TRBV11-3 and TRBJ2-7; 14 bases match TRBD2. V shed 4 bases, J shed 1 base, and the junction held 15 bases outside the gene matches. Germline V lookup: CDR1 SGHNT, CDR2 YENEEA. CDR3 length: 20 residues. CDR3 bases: TGTGCCAGCAGCTCGGTAACGGGACTAGCGGGAGAGTATGGGTCCTACGAGCAGTACTTC. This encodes CASSSVTGLAGEYGSYEQYF.

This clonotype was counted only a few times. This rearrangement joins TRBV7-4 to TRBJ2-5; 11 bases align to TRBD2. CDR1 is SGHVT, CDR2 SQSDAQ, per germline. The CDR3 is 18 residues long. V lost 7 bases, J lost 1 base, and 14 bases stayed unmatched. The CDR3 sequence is CASTVDELAGALQETQYF. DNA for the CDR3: TGTGCCAGCACCGTCGACGAACTAGCGGGAGCCCTCCAAGAGACCCAGTACTTC.

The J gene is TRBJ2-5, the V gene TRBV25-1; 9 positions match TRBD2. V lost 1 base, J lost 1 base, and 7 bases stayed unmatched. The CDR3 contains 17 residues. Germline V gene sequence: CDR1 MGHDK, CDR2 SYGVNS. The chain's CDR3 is CASSESRAGGFQETQYF. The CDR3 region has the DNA TGTGCCAGCAGTGAATCCCGAGCGGGGGGTTTCCAAGAGACCCAGTACTTC.

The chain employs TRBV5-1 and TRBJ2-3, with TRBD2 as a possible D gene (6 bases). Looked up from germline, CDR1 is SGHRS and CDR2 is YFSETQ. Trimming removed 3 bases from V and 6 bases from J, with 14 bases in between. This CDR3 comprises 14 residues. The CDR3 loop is CASSSAGGVDTQYF. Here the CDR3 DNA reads TGCGCCAGCAGCTCCGCGGGCGGGGTGGATACGCAGTATTTT.

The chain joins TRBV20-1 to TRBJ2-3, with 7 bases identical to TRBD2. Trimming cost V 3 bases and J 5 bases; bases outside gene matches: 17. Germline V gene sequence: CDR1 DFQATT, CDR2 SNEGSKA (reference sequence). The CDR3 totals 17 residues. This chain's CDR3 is CSASISGGGGRGDTQYF. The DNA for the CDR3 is TGCAGTGCTAGTATCTCCGGTGGCGGGGGTCGTGGAGATACGCAGTATTTT.

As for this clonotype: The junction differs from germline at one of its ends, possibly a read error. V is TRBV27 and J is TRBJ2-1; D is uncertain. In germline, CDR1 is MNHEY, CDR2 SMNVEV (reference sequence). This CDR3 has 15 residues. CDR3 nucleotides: TGTGCCAGCGCTACCGTGGCGGATTTTTACAATGAGCAGCTCTTC. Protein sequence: CASATVADFYNEQLF.

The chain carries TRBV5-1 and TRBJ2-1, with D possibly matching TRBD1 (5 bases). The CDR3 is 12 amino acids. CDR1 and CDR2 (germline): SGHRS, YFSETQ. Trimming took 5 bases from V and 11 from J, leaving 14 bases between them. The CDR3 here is CASRDEQGQQFF. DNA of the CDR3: TGCGCCAGCAGAGACGAGCAGGGCCAGCAGTTCTTC. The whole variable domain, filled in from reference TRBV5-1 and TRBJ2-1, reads KAGVTQTPRYLIKTRGQQVTLSCSPISGHRSVSWYQQTPGQGLQFLFEYFSETQRNKGNFPGRFSGRQFSNSRSEMNVSTLELGDSALYLCASRDEQGQQFFGPGTRLTVL.

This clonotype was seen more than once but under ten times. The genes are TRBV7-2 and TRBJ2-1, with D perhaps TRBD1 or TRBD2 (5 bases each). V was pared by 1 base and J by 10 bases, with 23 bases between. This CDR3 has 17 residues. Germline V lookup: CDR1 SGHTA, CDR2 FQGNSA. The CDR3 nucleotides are TGTGCCAGCAGCTTAGGTTATGGGGGAGTGTTGATACGGGAGCAGTTCTTC. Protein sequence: CASSLGYGGVLIREQFF.

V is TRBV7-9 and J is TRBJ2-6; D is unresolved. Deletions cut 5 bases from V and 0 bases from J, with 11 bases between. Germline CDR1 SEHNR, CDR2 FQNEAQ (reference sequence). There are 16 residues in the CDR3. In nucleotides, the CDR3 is TGTGCCAGCAGCATACGACGGAGCTCTGGGGCCAACGTCCTGACTTTC. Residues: CASSIRRSSGANVLTF.

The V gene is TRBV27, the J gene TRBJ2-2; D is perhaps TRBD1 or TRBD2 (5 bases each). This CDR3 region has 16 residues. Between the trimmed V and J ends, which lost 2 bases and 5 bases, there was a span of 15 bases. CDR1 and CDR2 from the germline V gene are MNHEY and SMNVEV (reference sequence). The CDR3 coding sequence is TGTGCCAGCAGTTTAATTGGGCCAGGGACGACCGGGGAGCTGTTTTTT. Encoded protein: CASSLIGPGTTGELFF.

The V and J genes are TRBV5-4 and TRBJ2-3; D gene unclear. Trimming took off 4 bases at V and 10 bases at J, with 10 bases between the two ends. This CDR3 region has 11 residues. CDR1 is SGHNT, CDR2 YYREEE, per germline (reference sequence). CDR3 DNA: TGTGCCAGCAGCAGTTTCCGGGCGCAGTATTTT. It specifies CASSSFRAQYF. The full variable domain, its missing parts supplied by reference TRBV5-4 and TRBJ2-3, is ETGVTQSPTHLIKTRGQQVTLRCSSQSGHNTVSWYQQALGQGPQFIFQYYREEENGRGNFPPRFSGLQFPNYSSELNVNALELDDSALYLCASSSFRAQYFGPGTRLTVL.

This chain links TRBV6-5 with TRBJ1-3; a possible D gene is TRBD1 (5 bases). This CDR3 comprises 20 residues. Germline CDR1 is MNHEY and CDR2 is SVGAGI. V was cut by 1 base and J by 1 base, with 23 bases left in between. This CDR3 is CASSYWGGGRASRSGNTIYF. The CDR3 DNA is TGTGCCAGCAGTTACTGGGGCGGTGGAAGGGCCTCACGTTCTGGAAACACCATATATTTT.